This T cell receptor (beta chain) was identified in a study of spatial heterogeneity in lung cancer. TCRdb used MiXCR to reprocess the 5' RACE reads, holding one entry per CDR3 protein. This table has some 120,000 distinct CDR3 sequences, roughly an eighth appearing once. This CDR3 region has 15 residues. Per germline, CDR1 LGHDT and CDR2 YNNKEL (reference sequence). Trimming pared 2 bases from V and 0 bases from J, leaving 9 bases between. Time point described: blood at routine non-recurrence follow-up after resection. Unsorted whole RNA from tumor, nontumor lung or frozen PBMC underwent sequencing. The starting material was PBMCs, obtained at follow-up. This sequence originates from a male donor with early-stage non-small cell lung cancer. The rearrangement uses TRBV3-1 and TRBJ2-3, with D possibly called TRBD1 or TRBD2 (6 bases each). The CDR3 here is CASSQRGASTDTQYF. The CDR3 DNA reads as TGTGCCAGCAGCCAAAGGGGGGCAAGCACAGATACGCAGTATTTT.